These 15 T cell receptor beta chains were sequenced from one sample in a study of cytomegalovirus exposure and HLA in healthy donors. Primers: 60 Vbeta forward and 13 Jbeta reverse. Sequencing used immunoSEQ multiplex PCR; TCRdb keeps in-frame clones, though not all of them. The table records over 150,000 clones, just under 75% of them present only once. The specimen was PBMCs. Receptors originate from a woman younger than 45 in good health and CMV-seropositive.

The rearrangement links TRBV5-4 to TRBJ1-2, with D perhaps TRBD1 (5 bases). Germline V lookup: CDR1 SGHNT, CDR2 YYREEE (reference sequence). CDR3 length: 13 amino acids. V shed 1 base and J shed 4 bases, with 8 bases lying between them. CDR3 sequence reads: CASSLYGAYGYTF. The CDR3 DNA is TGTGCCAGCAGCTTGTATGGGGCCTATGGCTACACCTTC.

The gene calls are TRBV10-1 and TRBJ2-1; weak D call: TRBD1 (6 bases). Deletions cut 5 bases from V and 4 bases from J, with 12 bases between. From germline, CDR1 is WNHNN and CDR2 SYGVQD (reference sequence). The CDR3 has 14 amino acids. The CDR3 spells CASSTSGTYNEQFF. CDR3 bases: TGCGCCAGCAGTACCTCAGGGACATACAATGAGCAGTTCTTC.

The rearrangement links TRBV7-6 to TRBJ2-7, with TRBD1 matching over 7 bases. The CDR3 consists of 13 residues. The J segment lost 10 bases and the V segment lost 0 bases, leaving 6 bases of the junction unmatched. Looked up from germline, CDR1 is SGHVS and CDR2 is FNYEAQ. The CDR3 here is CASSLAEGDRQYF. The CDR3 coding sequence is TGTGCCAGCAGCTTAGCGGAAGGGGACAGACAGTACTTC.

CDR3 bases: TGTGCCAGTCGGGGGGCTAGGGAGACCCAGTACTTC. This codes for CASRGARETQYF. The V and J genes are TRBV28 and TRBJ2-5; tentative D call: TRBD2 (7 bases). Deletions cut 9 bases from V and 5 bases from J, with 13 bases between. Germline assignment: CDR1 MDHEN and CDR2 SYDVKM. The CDR3 length is 12 residues.

This clone was counted a few times. The chain uses TRBV29-1 and TRBJ1-2, with a weak D call TRBD1 (5 bases). Germline CDR1 reads SQVTM; CDR2 reads ANQGSEA. CDR3 length: 13 residues. Between the trimmed V and J ends, which lost 0 bases and 8 bases, there was a span of 13 bases. DNA of the CDR3: TGCAGCGTTGAAGATCAAGGGGTTGGCGGCTACACCTTC. Residues: CSVEDQGVGGYTF.

This chain uses TRBV11-2 with TRBJ2-2, with TRBD1 matching over 8 bases. Germline CDR1 and CDR2: SGHAT and FQNNGV. Losses at the gene ends were 3 bases for V and 4 bases for J; bases not matched to a gene: 4. CDR3 length: 15 amino acids. Here the CDR3 reads CASSFDRGTTGELFF. CDR3 DNA sequence: TGTGCCAGCAGCTTTGACAGGGGCACCACCGGGGAGCTGTTTTTT.

The chain recombines TRBV5-1 with TRBJ2-6; 10 bases map to TRBD1. Germline trimming cut 4 bases from V and 2 bases from J; bases unmatched to any gene: 3. CDR1 and CDR2 from the germline V gene are SGHRS and YFSETQ. This CDR3 region has 16 residues. CDR3 loop: CASSGTGEPGANVLTF. CDR3 nucleotide sequence: TGCGCCAGCAGCGGGACAGGGGAGCCTGGGGCCAACGTCCTGACTTTC.

This chain connects TRBV5-5 to TRBJ1-5; 8 nucleotides match TRBD1. The trim removed 2 bases at V and 5 bases at J, leaving 9 bases unmatched. Germline CDR1 is SGHKS and CDR2 is YYEKEE (reference sequence). The CDR3 is 16 residues long. The CDR3: CASSLQGVLIDQPQHF. The CDR3 DNA reads as TGTGCCAGCAGCTTACAGGGGGTCCTTATCGATCAGCCCCAGCATTTT.

The gene calls are TRBV14 and TRBJ1-2, with no clear D. Germline CDR1 and CDR2: SGHDN and FVKESK. Trimming took 1 base from V and 3 from J, leaving 6 bases between them. This CDR3 is 13 amino acids long. As DNA, the CDR3 is TGTGCCAGCAGCCAAGTTACGGACTATGGCTACACCTTC. Translating it yields CASSQVTDYGYTF.

The rearrangement joins TRBV19 to TRBJ1-1, with D uncertain. There are 13 residues in the CDR3. Germline CDR1 reads LNHDA; CDR2 reads SQIVND (reference sequence). Trimming took off 6 bases at V and 0 bases at J, with 8 bases between the two ends. CDR3 residues: CASSGLMNTEAFF. As DNA, the CDR3 is TGTGCCAGTAGCGGACTGATGAACACTGAAGCTTTCTTT.

This chain uses TRBV7-2 with TRBJ2-4; 10 bases are shared with TRBD1. Germline V gives CDR1 SGHTA, CDR2 FQGNSA. Losses at the gene ends were 5 bases for V and 0 bases for J; bases not matched to a gene: 13. This CDR3 is built from 19 residues. CDR3 DNA: TGTGCCAGCAGCAACATCCGGGACAGGGGCTTACTAGCCAAAAACATTCAGTACTTC. Amino acids: CASSNIRDRGLLAKNIQYF. The entire variable domain, with the rest obtained from reference TRBV7-2 and TRBJ2-4, is as follows: GAGVSQSPSNKVTEKGKDVELRCDPISGHTALYWYRQSLGQGLEFLIYFQGNSAPDKSGLPSDRFSAERTGGSVSTLTIQRTQQEDSAVYLCASSNIRDRGLLAKNIQYFGAGTRLSVL.

Here the CDR3 reads CASSLWDSDYGYTF. CDR3 coding DNA: TGTGCCAGCAGTTTATGGGACTCCGACTATGGCTACACCTTC. The genes are TRBV28 and TRBJ1-2, with unresolved D. This CDR3 comprises 14 residues. The V end was cut by 0 bases, the J end by 3 bases, with 8 bases between. Germline CDR1 MDHEN, CDR2 SYDVKM.

This chain joins TRBV6-5 and TRBJ2-2; 8 positions agree with TRBD2. CDR3 length equals 14 residues. Per germline, CDR1 MNHEY and CDR2 SVGAGI. After removal of 7 bases from V and 4 bases from J, the junction contained 5 bases not matched to a gene. DNA for the CDR3: TGTGCCAGCACGCGGGGGGCGGTCACCGGGGAGCTGTTTTTT. This gives the protein CASTRGAVTGELFF.

This chain joins TRBV19 and TRBJ2-1; 10 bases are a match to TRBD2. The ends lost 3 bases at V and 9 bases at J; junction bases unmatched: 11. The germline V gene encodes CDR1 LNHDA and CDR2 SQIVND (reference sequence). The CDR3 totals 16 residues. CDR3 sequence: CASSIGASGSVREQFF. The CDR3 region has the DNA TGTGCCAGTAGTATTGGAGCTAGCGGGAGTGTCCGTGAGCAGTTCTTC.

The chain carries TRBV7-8 and TRBJ1-3, with D possibly being TRBD1 (5 bases). Per the germline V gene, CDR1 is SGHVS and CDR2 is FQNEAQ. This CDR3 is 18 amino acids long. V was shortened by 0 bases and J by 3 bases, with 18 bases between the two germline ends. In DNA, the CDR3 is TGTGCCAGCAGCTTAGCGGCCTTACAGGCGGTCCGTGGAAACACCATATATTTT. Translating it yields CASSLAALQAVRGNTIYF.